This T cell receptor (beta chain) was profiled in a study of CD8 T cells in ankylosing spondylitis. Quantitative molecular-barcoded 5'-RACE generated the TCR beta libraries. TCRdb independently ran MiXCR on the 5' RACE reads; one entry per CDR3 protein. The top ten clones hold more than 12% of a sample with 160,000 or so distinct CDR3 sequences, approximately 9% of them seen once. Overall study results and limits: Reportedly, disease-linked clones are significantly enriched in ankylosing spondylitis patients' matched synovial fluid. Past research had described some motif variants in reactive arthritis synovial fluid and blood.

CDR1 DFQATT and CDR2 SNEGSKA come from the germline V gene (reference sequence). With V trimmed by 1 base and J by 0 bases, 9 bases remained unmatched. The CDR3 has 18 amino acids. Note on this clonotype: The antigen is unknown.

The source of this sequence is a female donor with ankylosing spondylitis or in good health (not recorded which). The sequenced sample consisted of blood, either unsorted or a sorted T cell fraction (not recorded which). The chain combines TRBV20-1 with TRBJ2-3; 11 bases fit TRBD2. In DNA, the CDR3 is TGCAGTGCTAGAGGGGGGGCTAGCGGGAGGAGGAGCACAGATACGCAGTATTTT. Protein product: CSARGGASGRRSTDTQYF.